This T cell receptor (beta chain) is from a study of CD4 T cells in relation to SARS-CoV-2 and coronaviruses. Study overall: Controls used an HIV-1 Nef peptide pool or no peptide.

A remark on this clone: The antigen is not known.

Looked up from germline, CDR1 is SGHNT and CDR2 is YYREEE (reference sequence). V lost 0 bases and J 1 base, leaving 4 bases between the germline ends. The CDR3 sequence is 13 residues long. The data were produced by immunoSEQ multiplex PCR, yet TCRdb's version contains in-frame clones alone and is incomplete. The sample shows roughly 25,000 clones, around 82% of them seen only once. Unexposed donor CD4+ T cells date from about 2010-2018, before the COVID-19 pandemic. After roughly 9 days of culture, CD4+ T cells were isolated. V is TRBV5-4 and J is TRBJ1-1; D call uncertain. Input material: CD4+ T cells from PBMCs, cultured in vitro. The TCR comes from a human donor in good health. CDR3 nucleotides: TGTGCCAGCAGCTTGGAGAAGAACACTGAAGCTTTCTTT. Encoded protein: CASSLEKNTEAFF.